The 27 T cell receptor beta chains presented below share a single source sample, sequenced in a study of monozygotic twins with inflammatory bowel disease. TCRdb re-called the 5' RACE reads and catalogs CDR3 proteins one per entry, DNA excluded. This sample's table reports a few hundred thousand distinct CDR3 sequences. The sequenced sample consisted of blood. The origin of the receptors is a human donor with ulcerative colitis or Crohn's disease, or a healthy co-twin of an affected twin (not recorded which).

This chain connects TRBV24-1 to TRBJ2-1; TCRdb's D call of TRBD1 is untestable without DNA. The germline V gene encodes CDR1 KGHDR and CDR2 SFDVKD. The CDR3 is 15 residues long. The chain's CDR3 is CATSDTRDRYNEQFF.

V usage is TRBV12-3 or TRBV12-4 and J usage is TRBJ1-4. This CDR3 comprises 12 residues. CDR3 amino acids: CASSLDGEKLFF.

The J gene is TRBJ2-1, the V gene TRBV6-5; TCRdb names TRBD1, which stays unverified in the absence of DNA. This CDR3 has 13 amino acids. Per germline, CDR1 MNHEY and CDR2 SVGAGI. This chain's CDR3 is CASSWHRVNEQFF.

The chain has TRBV13 and TRBJ2-4. The germline CDR1 and CDR2 sequences are PRHDT and FYEKMQ (reference sequence). The CDR3 contains 16 residues. The CDR3 loop reads CASSLSTDLAKNIQYF.

The chain employs TRBV12-3 or TRBV12-4 and TRBJ2-1; TCRdb proposes TRBD2, but this gene call is untestable without DNA. The CDR3 runs to 14 residues. The CDR3 is CALGGGSSYNEQFF.

This chain links TRBV5-1 with TRBJ2-2; TCRdb lists TRBD2, though no DNA is available to test this call. The CDR3 length is 16 residues. The germline gives CDR1 SGHRS, CDR2 YFSETQ. This chain's CDR3 is CASSLNSGVETGELFF.

V and J are TRBV20-1 and TRBJ2-7. Germline loops: CDR1 DFQATT, CDR2 SNEGSKA (reference sequence). This CDR3 has 13 amino acids. CDR3 protein: CSARRDTLGEQYF.

V gene TRBV6-2 or TRBV6-3 combines with J gene TRBJ1-3; the TCRdb call, TRBD1, lacks DNA for checking. The CDR3 runs to 15 residues. In germline, CDR1 is MNHEY, CDR2 SVGEGT. The CDR3 here is CASSAQLISGNTVYF.

The gene calls are TRBV7-9 and TRBJ2-7; TCRdb lists TRBD2, though no DNA is available to test this call. Germline V lookup: CDR1 SEHNR, CDR2 FQNEAQ (reference sequence). CDR3 size: 15 residues. Here the CDR3 reads CASSLAPGPTYEQYF.

The chain recombines TRBV7-6 with TRBJ2-7; TCRdb picks TRBD2, but there is no DNA to check that call. CDR3 length equals 15 residues. The germline CDR1 and CDR2 sequences are SGHVS and FNYEAQ. The CDR3: CASSLGTGPSGEQYF.

This chain uses TRBV5-6 with TRBJ2-7. The CDR3 runs to 12 residues. The germline V gene has CDR1 SGHDT and CDR2 YYEEEE. The chain's CDR3 is CASSLPRYEQYF.

J is TRBJ2-7 and V is TRBV11-2; TCRdb lists TRBD1, though no DNA is available to test this call. This CDR3 spans 15 amino acids. Germline assignment: CDR1 SGHAT and CDR2 FQNNGV. The CDR3 loop reads CASSPSNSRGYEQYF. Together with reference TRBV11-2 and TRBJ2-7, the CDR3 gives the full variable domain: EAGVAQSPRYKIIEKRQSVAFWCNPISGHATLYWYQQILGQGPKLLIQFQNNGVVDDSQLPKDRFSAERLKGVDSTLKIQPAKLEDSAVYLCASSPSNSRGYEQYFGPGTRLTVT.

The rearrangement uses TRBV4-2 and TRBJ2-4; TCRdb's D call, TRBD1, is unchecked because there is no DNA. Germline CDR1 and CDR2: LGHNA and YNFKEQ. The CDR3 is 16 amino acids. The CDR3 is CASSQDRTGGINIQYF.

This chain uses TRBV18 with TRBJ2-6. Germline loops: CDR1 KGHSH, CDR2 LQKENI. This CDR3 comprises 16 residues. CDR3 sequence reads: CASSPLLNSGANVLTF.

The V gene is TRBV28, the J gene TRBJ1-3; the D call of TRBD1 rests on TCRdb alone, since no DNA is present to check it. Germline V CDR1 and CDR2: MDHEN, SYDVKM. The CDR3 length is 18 residues. The CDR3 protein is CASSWTGPVSSSGNTIYF.

CDR3 sequence: CASSSTGRRNTIYF. The chain carries TRBV5-6 and TRBJ1-3; TCRdb proposes TRBD1, but this gene call is untestable without DNA. This CDR3 spans 14 amino acids. Per the germline V gene, CDR1 is SGHDT and CDR2 is YYEEEE.

V is TRBV2 and J is TRBJ2-7; no DNA is available, so the TRBD2 call from TCRdb remains unchecked. This CDR3 is built from 15 residues. From germline, CDR1 is SNHLY and CDR2 FYNNEI. CDR3 sequence reads: CASSDTSGGSHEQYF.

This chain's CDR3 is CASSLIPGEREQYF. This sequence joins TRBV5-1 and TRBJ2-7; checking the TCRdb D call of TRBD1 is not possible without DNA. The CDR3 is 14 residues long. Germline CDR1 SGHRS, CDR2 YFSETQ. Full variable domain (rest looked up from reference TRBV5-1 and TRBJ2-7): KAGVTQTPRYLIKTRGQQVTLSCSPISGHRSVSWYQQTPGQGLQFLFEYFSETQRNKGNFPGRFSGRQFSNSRSEMNVSTLELGDSALYLCASSLIPGEREQYFGPGTRLTVT.

CDR3 amino acids: CASSLGATGELFF. The chain joins TRBV7-9 to TRBJ2-2. Germline V lookup: CDR1 SEHNR, CDR2 FQNEAQ (reference sequence). The length of the CDR3 is 13 residues.

The chain links TRBV6-1 to TRBJ2-3; without DNA, the TCRdb call of TRBD1 cannot be checked. The CDR3 runs 16 residues. CDR1 is MNHNS and CDR2 is SASEGT in the germline V gene. Here the CDR3 reads CASSKTGTGGQDTQYF.

The chain uses TRBV7-6 and TRBJ2-1; TCRdb lists TRBD1, though no DNA is available to test this call. The CDR3 has 12 residues. Germline CDR1 and CDR2: SGHVS and FNYEAQ. CDR3 sequence: CASSPGALEQFF.

The chain combines TRBV20-1 with TRBJ1-5. In germline, CDR1 is DFQATT, CDR2 SNEGSKA (reference sequence). This CDR3 is 14 amino acids long. CDR3 amino acids: CSAKGAGVNQPQHF.

The gene calls are TRBV4-3 and TRBJ2-3; TCRdb names TRBD1, which stays unverified in the absence of DNA. This CDR3 has 17 amino acids. The germline V gene encodes CDR1 LGHNA and CDR2 YSLEER. The CDR3 reads CASSQESGTVSTDTQYF.

The gene calls are TRBV29-1 and TRBJ2-1; the D call of TRBD1 rests on TCRdb alone, since no DNA is present to check it. CDR3 length: 13 residues. CDR1 SQVTM and CDR2 ANQGSEA come from the germline V gene. The CDR3 spells CSIHRGGWDEQFF.

The CDR3: CASSFPIGGINEQFF. This chain joins TRBV12-3 or TRBV12-4 and TRBJ2-1; there is no DNA to check the TCRdb D call of TRBD1. CDR3 size: 15 residues.

The chain couples TRBV15 to TRBJ2-7; as DNA is missing, the TRBD1 call by TCRdb cannot be tested. Germline V lookup: CDR1 LNHNV, CDR2 YYDKDF (reference sequence). The CDR3 consists of 12 residues. CDR3 residues: CATSRYSGEQYF.

This chain links TRBV13 with TRBJ2-7; lacking DNA, the TRBD1 call made by TCRdb goes unchecked. Germline V gene data show CDR1 as PRHDT and CDR2 as FYEKMQ (reference sequence). This CDR3 is 14 amino acids long. This CDR3 reads CATSRGAVRYEQYF.